This TCR beta chain was captured in a study of blood T cell repertoires in COVID-19. This clone showed up just once. Deletions cut 0 bases from V and 3 bases from J, with 9 bases between. The CDR3 covers 16 residues. CDR1 and CDR2 from the germline V gene are LGHNA and YSLEER. Authors' data handling: Reference gene primer amplification gave estimated nucleated cell counts. The assay was immunoSEQ multiplex PCR, and TCRdb's table has in-frame clones only and misses some. The V and J calls and clone size come from that table; D and trimming were worked out from the DNA. The sample shows nearly 300,000 clones, about 91% of them seen only once.

The sample taken for sequencing was peripheral blood. This chain uses TRBV4-3 with TRBJ1-6; D gene ambiguous. The clonotype comes from a woman aged 25 to 39 who had recovered from COVID-19. The CDR3 spells CASSQDPDFYNSPLHF. CDR3 nucleotides: TGCGCCAGCAGCCAAGATCCAGATTTCTATAATTCACCCCTCCACTTT.